These 10 T cell receptor beta chains came from one sample sequenced in a study of vaccination effects on CD4 cells after COVID-19. Some clones are missing from TCRdb's copy, which holds only in-frame ones; the method was immunoSEQ multiplex PCR. The table lists some 22,000 clones, less than 85% of them singletons. ViraFEST expansion of antigen-specific CD4+ T cells with viral peptide pools preceded sequencing. Researchers isolated CD4+ T cells once less than twelve days of culture had elapsed. Each participant was administered two doses of either the BNT162b2 or the mRNA-1273 vaccine. For these TCRs, the target antigens are not known. Sequenced material: CD4+ T cells from PBMCs cultured with SARS-CoV-2 spike peptides, taken after COVID-19 vaccination. The origin of the receptors is a human donor who received a COVID-19 vaccine.

This chain links TRBV11-2 with TRBJ1-2; tentatively, D is TRBD1 (5 bases). This CDR3 is built from 12 residues. Germline CDR1 is SGHAT and CDR2 is FQNNGV. V was pared by 5 bases and J by 2 bases, with 6 bases between. The CDR3 DNA sequence: TGTGCCAGCAGCGAGGGGAACTATGGCTACACCTTC. It specifies CASSEGNYGYTF.

This chain links TRBV11-2 with TRBJ2-7; maybe TRBD1 (5 bases). The germline V gene has CDR1 SGHAT and CDR2 FQNNGV. The CDR3 has 15 amino acids. V was trimmed by 3 bases and J by 4 bases, leaving 16 bases between them. CDR3 residues: CASSLLAGQGYEQYF. The CDR3 DNA reads as TGTGCCAGCAGCTTGTTGGCAGGACAAGGTTACGAGCAGTACTTC.

The chain combines TRBV4-1 with TRBJ2-7; 9 bases map to TRBD1. CDR3 length equals 15 residues. J gave up 3 bases and V 1 base, and 4 bases lay outside the gene matches. Per the germline V gene, CDR1 is MGHRA and CDR2 is YSYEKL. The DNA of the CDR3 is TGCGCCAGCAGCCAAGCCGGGACAGGGAGCTACGAGCAGTACTTC. Translation gives CASSQAGTGSYEQYF.

The J gene is TRBJ2-2, the V gene TRBV5-1; no clear D gene. This CDR3 spans 15 amino acids. Germline V gene sequence: CDR1 SGHRS, CDR2 YFSETQ. V was cut by 4 bases and J by 4 bases, with 14 bases left in between. The CDR3 loop reads CASSPASRGTGELFF. The CDR3 bases are TGCGCCAGCAGCCCGGCGAGTCGCGGCACCGGGGAGCTGTTTTTT.

The chain recombines TRBV18 with TRBJ1-6, with D unresolved. This CDR3 contains 13 residues. Trimming removed 4 bases from V and 8 bases from J, with 9 bases in between. Per the germline V gene, CDR1 is KGHSH and CDR2 is LQKENI. The CDR3 region has the DNA TGTGCCAGCTCACAGGATTCTGATTCACCCCTCCACTTT. It encodes CASSQDSDSPLHF. The complete variable domain, with remaining parts taken from reference TRBV18 and TRBJ1-6, reads NAGVMQNPRHLVRRRGQEARLRCSPMKGHSHVYWYRQLPEEGLKFMVYLQKENIIDESGMPKERFSAEFPKEGPSILRIQQVVRGDSAAYFCASSQDSDSPLHFGNGTRLTVT.

V usage is TRBV6-4 and J usage is TRBJ1-2, with D hard to call. Germline V lookup: CDR1 MRHNA, CDR2 SNTAGT. V lost 9 bases to trimming and J lost 7 bases, with 12 bases between them. This CDR3 comprises 11 residues. The DNA for the CDR3 is TGTGCCAGTTCCGGGGTCGGTGGCTACACCTTC. Encoded protein: CASSGVGGYTF.

J is TRBJ1-1 and V is TRBV6-5; D unclear. CDR3 length equals 14 residues. V was cut by 7 bases and J by 2 bases, with 14 bases left in between. Germline CDR1 reads MNHEY; CDR2 reads SVGAGI. For the CDR3, the DNA is TGTGCCAGCACAAATAAGGGCACCAACACTGAAGCTTTCTTT. Amino acid sequence: CASTNKGTNTEAFF.

The V gene is TRBV6-1, the J gene TRBJ1-5, with D unresolved. The CDR3 sequence is 15 residues long. Germline V gives CDR1 MNHNS, CDR2 SASEGT. V lost 3 bases to trimming and J lost 0 bases, with 9 bases between them. CDR3 sequence reads: CASSESANSNQPQHF. For the CDR3, the DNA is TGTGCCAGCAGTGAGAGTGCGAATAGCAATCAGCCCCAGCATTTT.

This clone was counted a single time. The chain has TRBV27 and TRBJ2-3, with D possibly matching TRBD2 (5 bases). The CDR3 has 14 residues. CDR1 and CDR2 (germline): MNHEY, SMNVEV (reference sequence). Between the trimmed V and J ends, which lost 2 bases and 4 bases, there was a span of 10 bases. The CDR3 loop reads CASSLRERADTQYF. CDR3 coding DNA: TGTGCCAGCAGTTTAAGGGAGAGGGCAGATACGCAGTATTTT.

The chain links TRBV6-5 to TRBJ2-1, with a possible D match to TRBD2 (7 bases). Per the germline V gene, CDR1 is MNHEY and CDR2 is SVGAGI. Trimming shortened V by 11 bases and J by 3 bases, and 17 bases separated the two germline ends. There are 14 residues in the CDR3. DNA of the CDR3: TGTGCCTCGAGGGGGGGGCTTAGCTACAATGAGCAGTTCTTC. This codes for CASRGGLSYNEQFF.